What follows are 20 T cell receptor beta chains derived from one specimen sequenced in a study of shared clonotypes between healthy human individuals. The assay was immunoSEQ multiplex PCR, and TCRdb's table has in-frame clones only and misses some. Seen here are about 2.4 million clones, more than 85% observed once, and the top ten hold 0.36%. Source material: naive CD4+ T cells from PBMCs. Noted subset: CD45RA+ positively selected. The receptors derive from a man in his late teens or twenties in good health. Some clones in this sample may be carry-over from other donors' samples.

The chain recombines TRBV10-2 with TRBJ1-4; possibly TRBD1 for D (5 bases). Germline-derived CDR1 and CDR2 are WSHSY and SAAADI. This CDR3 contains 15 residues. The V end was cut by 6 bases, the J end by 4 bases, with 15 bases between. CDR3: CASSLTGTDNEKLFF. In DNA form, the CDR3 reads TGCGCCAGCAGCCTCACCGGGACTGATAATGAAAAACTGTTTTTT.

This sequence joins TRBV10-1 and TRBJ1-1; D unresolved. The CDR3 is 13 residues long. V was clipped by 9 bases and J by 5 bases, with 16 bases between them. Germline-derived CDR1 and CDR2 are WNHNN and SYGVQD (reference sequence). The CDR3 sequence: CASQRAFLTEAFF. The CDR3 nucleotides are TGCGCCAGTCAGCGGGCATTTTTGACTGAAGCTTTCTTT.

The chain recombines TRBV7-9 with TRBJ1-1; D unclear. V dropped 5 bases and J dropped 4 bases, with 11 bases sitting between them. The CDR3 spans 13 residues. The germline V gene has CDR1 SEHNR and CDR2 FQNEAQ (reference sequence). The CDR3 loop is CASSPWTPTEAFF. The CDR3 DNA sequence: TGTGCCAGCAGCCCATGGACCCCCACTGAAGCTTTCTTT. Looking up the rest from reference TRBV7-9 and TRBJ1-1 gives the full variable domain: DTGVSQNPRHKITKRGQNVTFRCDPISEHNRLYWYRQTLGQGPEFLTYFQNEAQLEKSRLLSDRFSAERPKGSFSTLEIQRTEQGDSAMYLCASSPWTPTEAFFGQGTRLTVV.

The J gene is TRBJ1-2, the V gene TRBV27; D possibly corresponds to TRBD1 (5 bases). V was shortened by 2 bases and J by 2 bases, with 15 bases between the two germline ends. This CDR3 contains 16 residues. The V gene's germline CDR1 is MNHEY and CDR2 SMNVEV (reference sequence). CDR3 nucleotides: TGTGCCAGCAGTTTACGTGACAGCCCGATCAACTATGGCTACACCTTC. It specifies CASSLRDSPINYGYTF.

This clone was observed a single time. CDR3 amino acids: CACGGLAGTGELFF. CDR3 DNA: TGTGCCTGCGGCGGACTAGCGGGGACCGGGGAGCTGTTTTTT. The J gene is TRBJ2-2, the V gene TRBV7-9, with TRBD2 identical over 12 bases. This CDR3 has 14 amino acids. Looked up from germline, CDR1 is SEHNR and CDR2 is FQNEAQ (reference sequence). The J segment lost 5 bases and the V segment lost 11 bases, leaving 6 bases of the junction unmatched.

This rearrangement joins TRBV19 to TRBJ1-2, with TRBD1 as a possible D gene (5 bases). Trimming took off 7 bases at V and 3 bases at J, with 15 bases between the two ends. The CDR3 has 14 amino acids. Germline V gene data show CDR1 as LNHDA and CDR2 as SQIVND (reference sequence). The DNA for the CDR3 is TGTGCCAGTAAGTGGGACGGCGTATACTATGGCTACACCTTC. Its translation is CASKWDGVYYGYTF.

The chain joins TRBV29-1 to TRBJ2-5; weak D call: TRBD2 (6 bases). CDR3 size: 11 residues. V was clipped by 7 bases and J by 5 bases, with 11 bases between them. Germline V gives CDR1 SQVTM, CDR2 ANQGSEA. The CDR3 DNA reads as TGCAGCGATACCCGGGGGGAGACCCAGTACTTC. This sequence encodes CSDTRGETQYF.

V usage is TRBV6-1 and J usage is TRBJ1-3, with a possible D match to TRBD1 (5 bases). V was shortened by 6 bases and J by 5 bases, with 5 bases between the two germline ends. The CDR3 length is 11 residues. The V gene's germline CDR1 is MNHNS and CDR2 SASEGT. The CDR3 DNA follows: TGTGCCAGCAGGGACAGAAACACCATATATTTT. Translation gives CASRDRNTIYF.

This clone occurred once. This chain joins TRBV5-1 and TRBJ2-7, with TRBD1 matching over 7 bases. The CDR3 spans 14 residues. Germline V lookup: CDR1 SGHRS, CDR2 YFSETQ. The junction had 8 bases not matched to a gene; V was cut back by 6 bases and J by 2 bases. The CDR3 coding sequence is TGCGCCAGCACCCAAGGACAGGAGGCCTACGAGCAGTACTTC. Amino acid sequence: CASTQGQEAYEQYF.

A remark on this clone: This sample also contains other DNA sequences that code for the same CDR3. The gene calls are TRBV5-1 and TRBJ2-5; D perhaps matches TRBD2 (5 bases). The CDR3 extends over 14 amino acids. With 0 bases removed from V and 2 bases from J, the gap between germline ends came to 8 bases. Germline V gene data show CDR1 as SGHRS and CDR2 as YFSETQ. CDR3: CASSLVANQETQYF. The CDR3 nucleotides are TGCGCCAGCAGCTTGGTAGCGAATCAAGAGACCCAGTACTTC.

Notes on this clone: Distinct nucleotide sequences in the sample also encode this CDR3. The CDR3, as DNA: TGTGCCAGCAGTCCACGACAGGGAGGGAACACTGAAGCTTTCTTT. Translation: CASSPRQGGNTEAFF. The chain combines TRBV27 with TRBJ1-1, with 7 bases identical to TRBD1. V shed 5 bases, J shed 1 base, and the junction held 7 bases outside the gene matches. CDR3 length equals 15 residues. Germline CDR1 MNHEY, CDR2 SMNVEV (reference sequence).

The chain couples TRBV10-3 to TRBJ1-5; 8 bases agree with TRBD1. The germline CDR1 and CDR2 sequences are ENHRY and SYGVKD. The length of the CDR3 is 15 residues. V trimming: 9 bases; J trimming: 0 bases; junction bases outside the gene matches: 7. The CDR3 DNA follows: TGTGCCATAGGACAGGGAGTAAATAGCAATCAGCCCCAGCATTTT. Translated: CAIGQGVNSNQPQHF.

The chain recombines TRBV25-1 with TRBJ2-1; perhaps TRBD1 as D (5 bases). In germline, CDR1 is MGHDK, CDR2 SYGVNS. This CDR3 is 14 amino acids long. The germline V and J ends were trimmed by 5 bases and 7 bases, with 15 bases remaining between them. CDR3 in amino acids: CASSRGGSKNEQFF. The CDR3 bases are TGTGCCAGCAGTAGGGGTGGCAGTAAAAATGAGCAGTTCTTC.

The V gene is TRBV9, the J gene TRBJ1-4; 9 positions match TRBD1. The CDR3 has 15 amino acids. V shed 2 bases, J shed 5 bases, and the junction held 4 bases outside the gene matches. Germline V CDR1 and CDR2: SGDLS, YYNGEE. The CDR3 DNA reads as TGTGCCAGCAGCGTTCTAGGGACAGGGAATGAAAAACTGTTTTTT. Translation: CASSVLGTGNEKLFF.

On this clone: A single base separates this from a much larger clone, so it may be a read error. This CDR3 is also generated by other DNA sequences in the sample. The V gene is TRBV5-6, the J gene TRBJ2-5; the D is unclear. Near its end, the DNA agrees better with TRBJ2-7, so the J call may be wrong. The CDR3 is 11 amino acids. CDR1 is SGHDT, CDR2 YYEEEE, per germline. The CDR3 here is CASSLAYEQYF. The CDR3, as DNA: TGTGCCAGCAGCTTGGCCTACGAGCAGTACTTC.

The gene calls are TRBV11-2 and TRBJ2-7; 8 positions match TRBD2. V dropped 1 base and J dropped 4; count of bases not matched to a gene: 6. The V gene's germline CDR1 is SGHAT and CDR2 FQNNGV. The CDR3 contains 15 residues. Here the CDR3 DNA reads TGTGCCAGCAGCTTAGTCGGGACTAGGTATTACGAGCAGTACTTC. Its translation is CASSLVGTRYYEQYF.

The genes are TRBV5-1 and TRBJ1-2, with D perhaps TRBD1 (6 bases). This CDR3 spans 15 amino acids. V lost 5 bases, J lost 8 bases, and 22 bases lay in between. Germline lookup yields CDR1 SGHRS and CDR2 YFSETQ. CDR3 protein: CASSLLIPGAHGYTF. The CDR3 DNA is TGCGCCAGCAGTCTACTCATCCCAGGGGCTCACGGCTACACCTTC.

The chain links TRBV30 to TRBJ2-5; D gene unclear. The CDR3 length is 11 residues. V lost 5 bases to trimming and J lost 3 bases, with 7 bases between them. Germline-derived CDR1 and CDR2 are GTSNPN and SVGIG (reference sequence). DNA for the CDR3: TGTGCCTGGGGCCCAGAAGAGACCCAGTACTTC. This gives the protein CAWGPEETQYF.

Turning to this clone: Other nucleotide sequences from this sample produce the same CDR3. The chain has TRBV28 and TRBJ1-4; D may be TRBD1 (5 bases). Per germline, CDR1 MDHEN and CDR2 SYDVKM. CDR3 length equals 15 residues. V was clipped by 2 bases and J by 2 bases, with 9 bases between them. The CDR3 reads CASSLAGTTNEKLFF. DNA of the CDR3: TGTGCCAGCAGTTTAGCTGGGACCACTAATGAAAAACTGTTTTTT.

A single count supports this clone. This chain connects TRBV28 to TRBJ1-1; D is undetermined. The V gene's germline CDR1 is MDHEN and CDR2 SYDVKM. Trimming took off 2 bases at V and 5 bases at J, with 21 bases between the two ends. This CDR3 has 17 residues. CDR3 sequence (DNA): TGTGCCAGCAGTTTAAAAGGGTATGTTGACTTAAGGACTGAAGCTTTCTTT. This sequence encodes CASSLKGYVDLRTEAFF.